The clone carrying this T cell receptor (beta chain) was recorded only once. Its antigen is not identified. Sequencing was performed with immunoSEQ multiplex PCR; in TCRdb, only in-frame clones are kept and a portion is missing. The data contain more than 35,000 clones, 75% to 85% of them singletons. Germline assignment: CDR1 LNHDA and CDR2 SQIVND (reference sequence). The CDR3 is 20 amino acids. J lost 3 bases, V lost 3 bases, and 16 bases had no gene match. This specimen belongs to a study of T cell responses to AZD1222 COVID-19 vaccine. Study-wide results and caveats: Epitopes outside B.1.351 and B.1.1.7 mutated regions reportedly drew nearly half of spike TCRs. Donors were chiefly white British, with a greater number of females, and clonal diversity was perhaps underestimated. After two AZD1222 doses, spike-specific TCR breadth and depth rose versus day 0.

This clonotype originated in an adult in good health. The chain carries TRBV19 and TRBJ1-6; 8 nucleotides align to TRBD1. The starting material was peripheral blood, obtained on day 0 of AZD1222 vaccination. CDR3 loop: CASSISVTGEYVYYNSPLHF. The CDR3 DNA follows: TGTGCCAGTAGTATCTCGGTGACAGGGGAGTACGTTTACTATAATTCACCCCTCCACTTT.